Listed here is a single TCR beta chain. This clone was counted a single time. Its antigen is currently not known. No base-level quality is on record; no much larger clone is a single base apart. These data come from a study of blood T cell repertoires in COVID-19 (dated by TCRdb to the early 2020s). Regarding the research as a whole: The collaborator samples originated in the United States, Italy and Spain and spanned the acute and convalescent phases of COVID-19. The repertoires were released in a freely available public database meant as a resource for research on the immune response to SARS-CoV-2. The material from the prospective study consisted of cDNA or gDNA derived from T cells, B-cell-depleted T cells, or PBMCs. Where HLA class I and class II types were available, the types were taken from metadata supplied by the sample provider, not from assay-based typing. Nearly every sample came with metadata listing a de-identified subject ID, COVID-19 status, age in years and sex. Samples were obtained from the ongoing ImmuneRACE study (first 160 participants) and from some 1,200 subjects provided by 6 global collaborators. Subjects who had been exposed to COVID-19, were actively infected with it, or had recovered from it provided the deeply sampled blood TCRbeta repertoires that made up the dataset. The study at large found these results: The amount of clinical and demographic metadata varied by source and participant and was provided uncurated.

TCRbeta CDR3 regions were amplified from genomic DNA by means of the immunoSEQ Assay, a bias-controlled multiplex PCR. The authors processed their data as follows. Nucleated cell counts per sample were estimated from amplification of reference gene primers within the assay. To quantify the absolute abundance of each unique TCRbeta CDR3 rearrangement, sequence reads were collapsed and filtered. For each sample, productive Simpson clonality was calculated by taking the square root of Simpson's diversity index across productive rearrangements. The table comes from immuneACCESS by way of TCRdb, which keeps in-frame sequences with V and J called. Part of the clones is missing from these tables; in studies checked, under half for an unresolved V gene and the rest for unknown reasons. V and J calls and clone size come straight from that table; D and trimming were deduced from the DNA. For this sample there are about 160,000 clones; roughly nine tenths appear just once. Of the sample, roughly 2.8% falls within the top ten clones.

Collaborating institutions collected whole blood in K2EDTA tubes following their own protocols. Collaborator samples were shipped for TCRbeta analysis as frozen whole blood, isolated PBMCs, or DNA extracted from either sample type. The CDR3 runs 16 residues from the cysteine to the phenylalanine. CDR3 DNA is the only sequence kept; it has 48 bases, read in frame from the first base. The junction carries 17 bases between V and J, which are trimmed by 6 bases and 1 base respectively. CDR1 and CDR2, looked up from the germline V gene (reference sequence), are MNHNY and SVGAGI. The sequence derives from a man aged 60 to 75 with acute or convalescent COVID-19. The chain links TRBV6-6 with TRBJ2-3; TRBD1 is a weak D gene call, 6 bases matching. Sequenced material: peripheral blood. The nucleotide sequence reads TGTGCCAGCAGCCGTACAGGGCCTCGGGGCACAGATACGCAGTATTTT. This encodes CASSRTGPRGTDTQYF.